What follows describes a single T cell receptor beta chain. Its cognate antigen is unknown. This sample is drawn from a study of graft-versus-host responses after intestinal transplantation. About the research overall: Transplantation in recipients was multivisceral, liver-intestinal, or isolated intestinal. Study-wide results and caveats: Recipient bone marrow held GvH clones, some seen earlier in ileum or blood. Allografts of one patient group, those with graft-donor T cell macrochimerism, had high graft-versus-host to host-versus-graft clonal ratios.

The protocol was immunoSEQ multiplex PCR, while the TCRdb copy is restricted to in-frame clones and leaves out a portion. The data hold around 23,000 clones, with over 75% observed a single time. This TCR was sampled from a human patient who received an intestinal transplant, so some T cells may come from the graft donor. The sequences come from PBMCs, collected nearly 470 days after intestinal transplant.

The CDR3 here is CATRGLITDTQYF. In nucleotides, the CDR3 is TGTGCCACCCGGGGACTTATCACAGATACGCAGTATTTT. This rearrangement joins TRBV6-5 to TRBJ2-3; D is perhaps TRBD2 (6 bases). The CDR3 spans 13 residues. Trimming shortened V by 10 bases and J by 2 bases, and 13 bases separated the two germline ends. In germline, CDR1 is MNHEY, CDR2 SVGAGI.